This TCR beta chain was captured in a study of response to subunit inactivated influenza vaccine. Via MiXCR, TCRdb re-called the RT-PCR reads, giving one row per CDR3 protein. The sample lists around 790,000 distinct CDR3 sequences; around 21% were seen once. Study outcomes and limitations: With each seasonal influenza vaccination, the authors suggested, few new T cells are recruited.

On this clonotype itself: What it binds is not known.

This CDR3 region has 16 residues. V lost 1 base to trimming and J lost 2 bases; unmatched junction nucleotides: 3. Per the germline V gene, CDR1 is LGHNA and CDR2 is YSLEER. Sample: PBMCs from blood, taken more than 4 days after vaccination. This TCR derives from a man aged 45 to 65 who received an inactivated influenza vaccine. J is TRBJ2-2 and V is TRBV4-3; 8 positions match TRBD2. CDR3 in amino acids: CASSQAGGQNTGELFF. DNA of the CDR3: TGCGCCAGCAGCCAAGCGGGGGGGCAAAACACCGGGGAGCTGTTTTTT.